This passage covers 25 T cell receptor beta chains from one sample sequenced in a study of blood T cell repertoires in COVID-19. Clones were read by immunoSEQ multiplex PCR, and TCRdb kept only the in-frame ones, dropping some. The repertoire holds 200,000 to 250,000 clones, with approximately 86% as singletons. Material: PBMCs or T cells enriched from blood (not recorded which). All receptors come from a woman aged 40 to 50 with acute COVID-19.

The chain recombines TRBV6-1 with TRBJ2-2; D not resolved. Germline values: CDR1 MNHNS, CDR2 SASEGT. Trimming shortened V by 2 bases and J by 1 base, and 5 bases separated the two germline ends. This CDR3 has 14 amino acids. The CDR3 spells CASSEYGNTGELFF. In DNA, the CDR3 is TGTGCCAGCAGTGAATACGGGAACACCGGGGAGCTGTTTTTT.

The chain links TRBV6-2 or TRBV6-3 to TRBJ2-5; 16 nucleotides match TRBD2. This CDR3 region has 18 residues. Germline assignment: CDR1 MNHEY and CDR2 SVGEGT. J lost 5 bases, V lost 5 bases, and 11 bases had no gene match. The CDR3 loop reads CASSPGTSGRAVRETQYF. CDR3 coding DNA: TGTGCCAGCAGTCCCGGGACTAGCGGGAGGGCAGTGCGGGAGACCCAGTACTTC.

This clone was picked up a small number of times. The chain couples TRBV19 to TRBJ2-3; 9 nucleotides align to TRBD2. The V gene's germline CDR1 is LNHDA and CDR2 SQIVND (reference sequence). V lost 8 bases, J lost 6 bases, and 9 bases stayed unmatched. This CDR3 has 14 residues. CDR3 in amino acids: CASASGTVRDTQYF. The CDR3 bases are TGTGCCAGTGCTAGCGGGACGGTACGGGATACGCAGTATTTT.

The chain joins TRBV24-1 to TRBJ2-7; 9 nucleotides agree with TRBD1. Germline CDR1 KGHDR, CDR2 SFDVKD. The CDR3 loop spans 16 amino acids. V shed 3 bases and J 3 bases; nucleotides not matched to a gene: 8. CDR3 DNA: TGTGCCACCAGTGATCCGACTGGGACAGGGAACTACGAGCAGTACTTC. It is translated as CATSDPTGTGNYEQYF.

DNA for the CDR3: TGTGCCAGCAGCTCCTCGGGACAGGGGACCCTCGAGCAGTACTTC. It specifies CASSSSGQGTLEQYF. The chain links TRBV7-2 to TRBJ2-7; TRBD1 agrees at 10 bases. This CDR3 region has 15 residues. The germline V gene has CDR1 SGHTA and CDR2 FQGNSA. The junction had 9 bases not matched to a gene; V was cut back by 4 bases and J by 6 bases.

The chain couples TRBV28 to TRBJ2-1, with 11 nucleotides matching TRBD2. The CDR3 contains 24 residues. CDR1 and CDR2 (germline): MDHEN, SYDVKM. After removal of 5 bases from V and 0 bases from J, the junction contained 27 bases not matched to a gene. The CDR3 protein is CASSGPGQSPKGTSGSPSYNEQFF. DNA for the CDR3: TGTGCCAGCAGTGGACCGGGACAGTCCCCTAAGGGTACTAGCGGGAGCCCCTCCTACAATGAGCAGTTCTTC.

The chain carries TRBV27 and TRBJ1-6; D is unclear. The CDR3 runs 16 residues. Trimming shortened V by 5 bases and J by 5 bases, and 16 bases separated the two germline ends. Germline-derived CDR1 and CDR2 are MNHEY and SMNVEV (reference sequence). The CDR3 sequence: CASSTPSLADNSPLHF. DNA of the CDR3: TGTGCCAGCAGTACCCCTTCATTGGCTGATAATTCACCCCTCCACTTT.

The chain is built from TRBV18 and TRBJ2-5, with 7 bases that match TRBD1. With V trimmed by 2 bases and J by 4 bases, 7 bases remained unmatched. Germline V gives CDR1 KGHSH, CDR2 LQKENI. There are 15 residues in the CDR3. CDR3 coding DNA: TGTGCCAGCTCACCAATCAGGGGACAGACAGAGACCCAGTACTTC. Its translation is CASSPIRGQTETQYF.

A single count supports this clone. The rearrangement joins TRBV30 to TRBJ2-5; 7 bases align to TRBD1. Germline V gene data show CDR1 as GTSNPN and CDR2 as SVGIG (reference sequence). The junction had 6 bases not matched to a gene; V was cut back by 2 bases and J by 3 bases. This CDR3 has 14 residues. This CDR3 is CAWSRGTVKETQYF. The CDR3 DNA follows: TGTGCCTGGAGTAGGGGGACAGTTAAAGAGACCCAGTACTTC.

This clone was seen a single time. This chain connects TRBV18 to TRBJ2-7, with a possible D match to TRBD1 (6 bases). The germline CDR1 and CDR2 sequences are KGHSH and LQKENI. This CDR3 contains 12 residues. V gave up 6 bases and J gave up 5 bases, with 11 bases separating them. CDR3 residues: CASSQGRDEQYF. CDR3 bases: TGTGCCAGCTCCCAGGGGAGAGACGAGCAGTACTTC.

The chain combines TRBV6-2 or TRBV6-3 with TRBJ1-3; 9 positions match TRBD1. J lost 4 bases, V lost 2 bases, and 9 bases had no gene match. The germline V gene encodes CDR1 MNHEY and CDR2 SVGEGT. The CDR3 is 17 amino acids. The CDR3 region is CASSYAGTGSTGNTIYF. The CDR3 DNA follows: TGTGCCAGCAGTTACGCGGGGACAGGGTCGACGGGAAACACCATATATTTT.

This rearrangement joins TRBV2 to TRBJ1-2, with TRBD1 matching over 9 bases. The CDR3 is made up of 16 amino acids. Trimming took 4 bases from V and 5 from J; bases not matched to a gene: 11. Germline V gives CDR1 SNHLY, CDR2 FYNNEI. As DNA, the CDR3 is TGTGCCAGCAGTGTCCACCGGGACAGGGTAGAGTATGGCTACACCTTC. Amino acid sequence: CASSVHRDRVEYGYTF.

The chain uses TRBV29-1 and TRBJ2-1; tentative D call: TRBD1 (6 bases). V lost 1 base and J lost 9, with 16 bases in between. The CDR3 is 14 residues long. Germline loops: CDR1 SQVTM, CDR2 ANQGSEA. The CDR3 protein is CSVEGSRARGEQFF. CDR3 nucleotides: TGCAGCGTTGAAGGGAGCAGGGCCAGGGGTGAGCAGTTCTTC.

The V call is TRBV2, the J call TRBJ1-6; 9 bases match TRBD1. Germline V CDR1 and CDR2: SNHLY, FYNNEI. The CDR3 totals 15 residues. The V gene end was trimmed by 6 bases and the J gene end by 8 bases; junction bases not matched to a gene: 8. CDR3 coding DNA: TGTGCCAGCAGGGGGACAGGGAGGACCTATTCACCCCTCCACTTT. Translating gives CASRGTGRTYSPLHF.

This chain uses TRBV7-8 with TRBJ2-1, with a possible D match to TRBD1 (6 bases). V shed 3 bases and J shed 12 bases, with 12 bases lying between them. In germline, CDR1 is SGHVS, CDR2 FQNEAQ. CDR3 length: 12 residues. The CDR3 reads CASSLQGLGQFF. Here the CDR3 DNA reads TGTGCCAGCAGCTTGCAGGGGTTAGGGCAGTTCTTC.

V and J are TRBV24-1 and TRBJ2-1, with 11 bases fitting TRBD2. Trimming took 4 bases from V and 7 from J; bases not matched to a gene: 14. Germline CDR1 KGHDR, CDR2 SFDVKD. This CDR3 has 18 amino acids. The CDR3 is CATSDPRLGSGRVNEQFF. The DNA of the CDR3 is TGTGCCACCAGTGACCCCAGGTTGGGTAGCGGGAGGGTTAATGAGCAGTTCTTC.

The V gene is TRBV10-3, the J gene TRBJ2-7; D gene unclear. With 2 bases removed from V and 1 base from J, the gap between germline ends came to 3 bases. Per the germline V gene, CDR1 is ENHRY and CDR2 is SYGVKD. The CDR3 is made up of 12 amino acids. CDR3 nucleotides: TGTGCCATCAGTGAGCAATCCTACGAGCAGTACTTC. It encodes CAISEQSYEQYF.

The V gene is TRBV30, the J gene TRBJ1-5; D call uncertain. The CDR3 extends over 15 amino acids. Trimming cost V 0 bases and J 2 bases, with 11 bases left between them. Germline values: CDR1 GTSNPN, CDR2 SVGIG (reference sequence). Written as DNA, the CDR3 is TGTGCCTGGAGTGTGGCGGGAAGTGGCAATCAGCCCCAGCATTTT. Protein product: CAWSVAGSGNQPQHF.

This clone has a single count. The rearrangement joins TRBV13 to TRBJ2-3; no clear D gene. The V gene's germline CDR1 is PRHDT and CDR2 FYEKMQ (reference sequence). This CDR3 is built from 15 residues. V lost 8 bases to trimming and J lost 0 bases, with 15 bases between them. The CDR3 protein is CASQIGETSTDTQYF. CDR3 coding DNA: TGTGCCAGCCAAATAGGAGAAACTAGCACAGATACGCAGTATTTT.

V and J are TRBV30 and TRBJ1-2; D not resolved. Trimming pared 3 bases from V and 7 bases from J, leaving 15 bases between. This CDR3 spans 13 amino acids. Germline V CDR1 and CDR2: GTSNPN, SVGIG (reference sequence). Written as DNA, the CDR3 is TGTGCCTGGAGCGCCGGGAACCATCGTGGCTACACCTTC. This translates into CAWSAGNHRGYTF.

The CDR3 region is CSGLAGQGDYGYTF. CDR3 bases: TGCAGCGGCTTGGCGGGACAGGGTGACTATGGCTACACCTTC. The chain combines TRBV29-1 with TRBJ1-2, with 9 bases matching TRBD1. V lost 7 bases and J lost 3; bases outside the gene matches: 9. This CDR3 has 14 residues. Germline V CDR1 and CDR2: SQVTM, ANQGSEA. Full variable domain (missing parts from reference TRBV29-1 and TRBJ1-2): SAVISQKPSRDICQRGTSLTIQCQVDSQVTMMFWYRQQPGQSLTLIATANQGSEATYESGFVIDKFPISRPNLTFSTLTVSNMSPEDSSIYLCSGLAGQGDYGYTFGSGTRLTVV.

This clone was observed a few times. The chain has TRBV2 and TRBJ2-3; 7 bases agree with TRBD2. Per the germline V gene, CDR1 is SNHLY and CDR2 is FYNNEI. The V gene end was trimmed by 1 base and the J gene end by 1 base; junction bases not matched to a gene: 2. The CDR3 covers 15 residues. Here the CDR3 DNA reads TGTGCCAGCAGTGAAGGGGGACTACGCACAGATACGCAGTATTTT. As protein: CASSEGGLRTDTQYF.

The J gene is TRBJ2-7, the V gene TRBV30; D might be TRBD1 (6 bases). V dropped 5 bases and J dropped 6 bases, with 20 bases sitting between them. Germline V CDR1 and CDR2: GTSNPN, SVGIG (reference sequence). This CDR3 is 14 amino acids long. The CDR3 spells CAWGGGLQGSEQYF. The DNA for the CDR3 is TGTGCCTGGGGTGGAGGCCTACAGGGATCCGAGCAGTACTTC.

The gene calls are TRBV19 and TRBJ1-5; 7 nucleotides match TRBD1. V lost 8 bases and J lost 6; bases outside the gene matches: 7. This CDR3 spans 13 amino acids. Germline V CDR1 and CDR2: LNHDA, SQIVND (reference sequence). The CDR3 coding sequence is TGTGCCAGTGCGACAGGGTCCCGTCAGCCCCAGCATTTT. Translating it yields CASATGSRQPQHF.

The rearrangement uses TRBV6-6 and TRBJ2-5, with D perhaps TRBD2 (5 bases). The germline gives CDR1 MNHNY, CDR2 SVGAGI (reference sequence). V was clipped by 4 bases and J by 5 bases, with 17 bases between them. CDR3 length: 15 residues. The CDR3 sequence: CASSSPGSAMETQYF. CDR3 DNA sequence: TGTGCCAGCAGTTCCCCGGGTAGCGCTATGGAGACCCAGTACTTC.